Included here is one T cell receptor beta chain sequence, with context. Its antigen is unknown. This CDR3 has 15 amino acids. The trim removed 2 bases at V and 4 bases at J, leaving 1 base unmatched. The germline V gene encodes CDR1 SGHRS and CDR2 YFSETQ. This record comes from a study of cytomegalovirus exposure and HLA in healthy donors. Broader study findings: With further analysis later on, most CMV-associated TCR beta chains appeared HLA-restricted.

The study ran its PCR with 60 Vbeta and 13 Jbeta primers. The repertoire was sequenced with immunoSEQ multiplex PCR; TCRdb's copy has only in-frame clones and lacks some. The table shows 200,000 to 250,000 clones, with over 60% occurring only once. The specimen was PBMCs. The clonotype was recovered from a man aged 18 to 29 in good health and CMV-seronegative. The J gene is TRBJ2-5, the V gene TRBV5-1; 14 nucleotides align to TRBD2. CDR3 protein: CASSFGTSGGETQYF. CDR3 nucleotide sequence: TGCGCCAGCAGCTTTGGGACTAGCGGGGGAGAGACCCAGTACTTC.